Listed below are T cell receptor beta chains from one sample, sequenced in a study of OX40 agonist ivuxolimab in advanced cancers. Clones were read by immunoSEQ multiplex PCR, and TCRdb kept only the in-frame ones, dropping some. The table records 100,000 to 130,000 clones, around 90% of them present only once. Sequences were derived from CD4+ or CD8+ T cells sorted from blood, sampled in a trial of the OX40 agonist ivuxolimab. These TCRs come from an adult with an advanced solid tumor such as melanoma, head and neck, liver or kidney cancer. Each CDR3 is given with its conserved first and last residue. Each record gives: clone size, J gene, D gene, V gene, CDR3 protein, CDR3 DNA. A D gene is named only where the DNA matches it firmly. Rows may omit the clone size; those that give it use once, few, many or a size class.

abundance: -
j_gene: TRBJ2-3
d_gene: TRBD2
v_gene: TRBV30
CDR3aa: CAWRRSGAWDTQYF
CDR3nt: TGTGCCTGGAGGCGTAGCGGGGCGTGGGATACGCAGTATTTT

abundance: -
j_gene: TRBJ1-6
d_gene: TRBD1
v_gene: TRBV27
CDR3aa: CASSPGQVWSPLHF
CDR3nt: TGTGCCAGCAGTCCCGGACAGGTTTGGTCACCCCTCCACTTT

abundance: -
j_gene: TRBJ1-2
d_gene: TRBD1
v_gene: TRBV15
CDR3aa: CATSRERGQDGYTF
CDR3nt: TGTGCCACCAGCAGAGAAAGGGGGCAGGATGGCTACACCTTC

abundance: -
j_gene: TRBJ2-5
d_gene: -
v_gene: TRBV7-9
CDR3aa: CASSLGAGSETQYF
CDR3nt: TGTGCCAGCAGCTTAGGGGCAGGGTCAGAGACCCAGTACTTC

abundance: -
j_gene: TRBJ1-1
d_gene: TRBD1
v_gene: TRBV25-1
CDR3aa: CASRTGQGGTEAFF
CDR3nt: TGTGCCAGCAGAACGGGACAGGGCGGCACTGAAGCTTTCTTT

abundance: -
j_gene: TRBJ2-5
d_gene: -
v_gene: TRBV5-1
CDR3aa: CASSTQTSSETQYF
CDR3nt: TGCGCCAGCAGCACCCAGACTAGTTCTGAGACCCAGTACTTC

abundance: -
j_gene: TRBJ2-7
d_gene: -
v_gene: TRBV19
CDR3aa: CASTRDHSANYEQYF
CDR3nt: TGTGCCAGCACAAGGGACCATAGCGCCAACTACGAGCAGTACTTC

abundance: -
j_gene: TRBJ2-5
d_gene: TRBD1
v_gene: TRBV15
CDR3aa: CATSTWTGEYQETQYF
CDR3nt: TGTGCCACCAGCACATGGACAGGGGAATACCAAGAGACCCAGTACTTC

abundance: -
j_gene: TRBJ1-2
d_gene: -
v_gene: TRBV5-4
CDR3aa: CASSLQGDYGYTF
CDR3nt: TGTGCCAGCAGCCTTCAGGGAGACTATGGCTACACCTTC

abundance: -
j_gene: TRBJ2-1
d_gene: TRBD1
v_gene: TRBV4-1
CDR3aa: CASSQDTPDRGLLGEQFF
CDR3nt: TGCGCCAGCAGCCAAGATACCCCGGACAGGGGGTTGTTAGGTGAGCAGTTCTTC

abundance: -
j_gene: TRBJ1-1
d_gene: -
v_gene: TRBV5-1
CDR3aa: CASSFGGLNTEAFF
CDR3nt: TGCGCCAGCAGCTTTGGGGGGCTGAACACTGAAGCTTTCTTT

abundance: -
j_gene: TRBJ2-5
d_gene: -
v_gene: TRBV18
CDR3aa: CASSPPNIQETQYF
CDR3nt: TGTGCCAGCTCACCACCGAACATCCAAGAGACCCAGTACTTC

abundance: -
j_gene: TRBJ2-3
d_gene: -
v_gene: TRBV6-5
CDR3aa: CASSWGGLTDTQYF
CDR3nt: TGTGCCAGCAGTTGGGGGGGCCTCACAGATACGCAGTATTTT

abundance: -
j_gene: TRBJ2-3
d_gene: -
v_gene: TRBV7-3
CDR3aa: CASSFDRPSTDTQYF
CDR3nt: TGTGCCAGCAGCTTCGACAGACCTAGCACAGATACGCAGTATTTT

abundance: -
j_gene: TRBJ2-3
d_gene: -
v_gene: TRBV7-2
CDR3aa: CASSLFRSSTDTQYF
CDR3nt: TGTGCCAGCAGCTTGTTCCGCTCTAGCACAGATACGCAGTATTTT

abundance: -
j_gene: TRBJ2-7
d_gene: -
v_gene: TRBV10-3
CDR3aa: CAARTGANEQYF
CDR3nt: TGTGCCGCGCGGACGGGAGCTAACGAGCAGTACTTC

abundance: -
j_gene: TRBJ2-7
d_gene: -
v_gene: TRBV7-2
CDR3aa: CASQVGGSSSYEQYF
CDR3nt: TGTGCCAGCCAGGTAGGAGGGAGTAGTTCCTACGAGCAGTACTTC

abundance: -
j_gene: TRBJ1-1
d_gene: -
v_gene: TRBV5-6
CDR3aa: CASSLMGGMNTEAFF
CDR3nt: TGTGCCAGCAGCTTGATGGGGGGCATGAACACTGAAGCTTTCTTT

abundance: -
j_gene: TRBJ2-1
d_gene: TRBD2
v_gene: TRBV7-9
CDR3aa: CASSLSGLAGTNEQFF
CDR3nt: TGTGCCAGCAGCTTATCCGGGCTAGCGGGAACCAATGAGCAGTTCTTC

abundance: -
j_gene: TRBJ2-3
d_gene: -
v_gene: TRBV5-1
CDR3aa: CASSPETGADTQYF
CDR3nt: TGCGCCAGCAGCCCAGAGACCGGGGCAGATACGCAGTATTTT

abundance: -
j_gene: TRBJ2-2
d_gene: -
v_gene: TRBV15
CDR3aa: CATSRVSTTAGELFF
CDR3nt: TGTGCCACCAGCAGAGTCTCGACAACCGCCGGGGAGCTGTTTTTT

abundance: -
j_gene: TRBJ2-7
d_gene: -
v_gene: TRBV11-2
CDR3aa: CASSFSDSSYEQYF
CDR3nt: TGTGCCAGCAGCTTCTCGGACAGCTCCTACGAGCAGTACTTC

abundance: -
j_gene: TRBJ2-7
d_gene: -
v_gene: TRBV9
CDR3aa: CASSVAARGSEQYF
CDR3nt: TGTGCCAGCAGCGTAGCAGCTAGAGGATCCGAGCAGTACTTC

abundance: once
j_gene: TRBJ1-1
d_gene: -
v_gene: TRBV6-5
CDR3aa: CASGQLVANTEAFF
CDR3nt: TGTGCCAGCGGACAGTTGGTTGCGAACACTGAAGCTTTCTTT

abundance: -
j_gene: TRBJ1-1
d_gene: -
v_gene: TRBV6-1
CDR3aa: CASSRAGTEAFF
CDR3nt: TGTGCCAGCAGTCGGGCAGGGACTGAAGCTTTCTTT

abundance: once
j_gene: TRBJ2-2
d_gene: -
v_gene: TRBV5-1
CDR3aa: CASSAGSHTGELFF
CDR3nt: TGCGCCAGCAGCGCGGGTAGTCACACCGGGGAGCTGTTTTTT

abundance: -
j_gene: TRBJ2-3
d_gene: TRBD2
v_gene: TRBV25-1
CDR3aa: CASSARGGSTDTQYF
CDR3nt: TGTGCCAGCAGTGCGCGGGGGGGGAGCACAGATACGCAGTATTTT

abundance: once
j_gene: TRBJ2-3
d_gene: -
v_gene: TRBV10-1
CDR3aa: CASSTTGHLDTQYF
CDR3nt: TGCGCCAGCAGTACTACGGGACACCTAGATACGCAGTATTTT

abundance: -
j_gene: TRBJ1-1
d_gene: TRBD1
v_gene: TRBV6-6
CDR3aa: CASSGGQLNTEAFF
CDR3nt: TGTGCCAGCAGTGGGGGACAGCTGAACACTGAAGCTTTCTTT

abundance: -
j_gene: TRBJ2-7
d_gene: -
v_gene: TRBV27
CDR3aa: CASSSSSSGHEQYF
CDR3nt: TGTGCCAGCAGTTCGTCCAGCAGCGGCCACGAGCAGTACTTC

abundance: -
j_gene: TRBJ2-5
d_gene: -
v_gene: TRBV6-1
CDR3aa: CASSEWVLETQYF
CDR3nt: TGTGCCAGCAGTGAGTGGGTTTTGGAGACCCAGTACTTC

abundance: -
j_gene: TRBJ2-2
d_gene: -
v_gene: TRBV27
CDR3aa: CASSLRENTGELFF
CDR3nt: TGTGCCAGCAGTTTGAGGGAAAACACCGGGGAGCTGTTTTTT

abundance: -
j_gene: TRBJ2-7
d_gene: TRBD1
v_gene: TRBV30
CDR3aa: CAWGQGANLRYEQYF
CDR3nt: TGTGCCTGGGGACAGGGGGCGAATTTACGCTACGAGCAGTACTTC

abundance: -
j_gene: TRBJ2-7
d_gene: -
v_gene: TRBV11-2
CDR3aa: CASREQGHEQYF
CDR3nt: TGTGCCAGCAGAGAACAGGGCCACGAGCAGTACTTC

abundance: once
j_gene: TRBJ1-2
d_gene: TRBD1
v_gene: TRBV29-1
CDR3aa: CSAGTGGNYGYTF
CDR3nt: TGCAGCGCCGGGACAGGGGGCAACTATGGCTACACCTTC

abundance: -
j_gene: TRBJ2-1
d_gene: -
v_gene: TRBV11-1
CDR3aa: CASSLISSYNEQFF
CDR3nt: TGTGCCAGCAGCTTAATTTCCTCCTACAATGAGCAGTTCTTC

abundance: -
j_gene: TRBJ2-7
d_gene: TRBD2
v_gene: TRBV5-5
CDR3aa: CASSPFSPREASYEQYF
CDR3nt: TGTGCCAGCAGCCCCTTCTCCCCGCGGGAGGCGTCCTACGAGCAGTACTTC

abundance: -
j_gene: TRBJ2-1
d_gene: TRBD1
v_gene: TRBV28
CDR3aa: CASSWSGQGLYNEQFF
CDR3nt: TGTGCCAGCAGTTGGTCGGGACAGGGGCTTTACAATGAGCAGTTCTTC

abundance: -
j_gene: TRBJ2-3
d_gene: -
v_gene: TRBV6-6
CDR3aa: CASSYTRSTDTQYF
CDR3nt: TGTGCCAGCAGTTACACTCGTTCCACAGATACGCAGTATTTT

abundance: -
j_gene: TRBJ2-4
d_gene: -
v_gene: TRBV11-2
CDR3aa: CASSPGAVKNIQYF
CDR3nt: TGTGCCAGCTCCCCGGGGGCGGTCAAAAACATTCAGTACTTC

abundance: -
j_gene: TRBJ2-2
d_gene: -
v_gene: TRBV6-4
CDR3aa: CASSGQETGELFF
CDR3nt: TGTGCCAGCAGTGGACAGGAGACCGGGGAGCTGTTTTTT

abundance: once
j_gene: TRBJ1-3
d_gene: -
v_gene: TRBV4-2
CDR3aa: CASSQAGGKGNTIYF
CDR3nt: TGTGCCAGCAGCCAAGCCGGGGGGAAGGGAAACACCATATATTTT

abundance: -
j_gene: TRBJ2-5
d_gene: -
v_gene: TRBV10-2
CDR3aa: CASGPKADTQGYF
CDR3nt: TGCGCCAGCGGACCAAAAGCCGATACACAAGGTTACTTC

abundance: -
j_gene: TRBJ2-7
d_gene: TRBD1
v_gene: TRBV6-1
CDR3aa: CASRSPGQGFGEQYF
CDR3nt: TGTGCCAGCAGATCACCGGGACAGGGGTTCGGCGAGCAGTACTTC

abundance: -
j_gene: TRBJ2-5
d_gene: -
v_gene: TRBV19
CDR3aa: CASSIDGGWGFQETQYF
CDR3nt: TGTGCCAGTAGTATAGATGGGGGATGGGGATTTCAAGAGACCCAGTACTTC

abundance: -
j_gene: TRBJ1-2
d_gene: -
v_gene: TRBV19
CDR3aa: CASGPGSTSNYGYTF
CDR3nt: TGTGCCAGTGGGCCGGGCTCCACTTCTAACTATGGCTACACCTTC

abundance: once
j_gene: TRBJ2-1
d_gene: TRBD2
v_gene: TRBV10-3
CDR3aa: CAISRLALNNEQFF
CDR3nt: TGTGCCATCAGTCGACTAGCGCTCAACAATGAGCAGTTCTTC

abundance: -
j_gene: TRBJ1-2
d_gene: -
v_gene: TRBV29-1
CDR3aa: CSEMGADYGYTF
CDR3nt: TGCAGCGAGATGGGTGCTGATTATGGCTACACCTTC

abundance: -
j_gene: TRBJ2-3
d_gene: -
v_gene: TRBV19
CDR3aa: CASSNSRGRISRDTQYF
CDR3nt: TGTGCCAGTAGTAATTCCCGGGGCAGGATCAGCAGAGATACGCAGTATTTT

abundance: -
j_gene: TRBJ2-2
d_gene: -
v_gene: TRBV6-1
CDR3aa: CASSVPANTGELFF
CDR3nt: TGTGCCAGCAGTGTTCCAGCTAACACCGGGGAGCTGTTTTTT

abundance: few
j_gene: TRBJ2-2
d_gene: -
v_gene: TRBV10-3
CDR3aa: CAISRSGPIGEGELFF
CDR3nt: TGTGCCATCAGCCGGAGTGGGCCAATTGGGGAAGGGGAGCTGTTTTTT

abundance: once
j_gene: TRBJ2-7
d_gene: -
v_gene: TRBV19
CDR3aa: CASSIVSGTVNYEQYF
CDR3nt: TGTGCCAGTAGTATAGTTTCAGGGACCGTGAACTACGAGCAGTACTTC

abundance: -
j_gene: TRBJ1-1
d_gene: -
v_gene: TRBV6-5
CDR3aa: CASSYSGMNTEAFF
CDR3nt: TGTGCCAGCAGTTACTCTGGAATGAACACTGAAGCTTTCTTT

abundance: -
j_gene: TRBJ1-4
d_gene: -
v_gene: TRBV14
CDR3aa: CASSEVVGTPNEKLFF
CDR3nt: TGTGCCAGCAGCGAAGTCGTAGGGACCCCAAATGAAAAACTGTTTTTT

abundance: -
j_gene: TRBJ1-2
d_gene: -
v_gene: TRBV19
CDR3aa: CASSIDGGRNGYTF
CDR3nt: TGTGCCAGTAGTATAGACGGAGGGAGAAATGGCTACACCTTC

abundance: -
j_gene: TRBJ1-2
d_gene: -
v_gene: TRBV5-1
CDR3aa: CASSSRTHYGYTF
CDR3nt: TGCGCCAGCAGCTCCCGGACCCACTATGGCTACACCTTC

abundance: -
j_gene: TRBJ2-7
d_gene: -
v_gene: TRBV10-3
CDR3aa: CAISETGDSYEQYF
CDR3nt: TGTGCCATCAGTGAGACGGGAGACTCCTACGAGCAGTACTTC

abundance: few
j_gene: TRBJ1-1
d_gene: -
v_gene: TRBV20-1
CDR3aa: CSARLAEAFF
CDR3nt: TGCAGTGCCCGGTTGGCGGAAGCTTTCTTT

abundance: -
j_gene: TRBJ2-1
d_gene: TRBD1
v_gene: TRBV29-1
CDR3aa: CSVTMGGTGEFNEQFF
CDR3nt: TGCAGCGTTACCATGGGTGGGACAGGGGAGTTCAATGAGCAGTTCTTC

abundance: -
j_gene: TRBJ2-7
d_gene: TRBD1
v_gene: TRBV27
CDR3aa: CASSLSVGRDRVFEQYF
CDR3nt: TGTGCCAGCAGTTTGTCGGTGGGCCGGGACAGGGTATTTGAGCAGTACTTC